The rows below give T cell receptor beta chains drawn from one sample of a study of identical twins. TCRdb re-derived calls from the 5' RACE reads in MiXCR, one entry per CDR3 protein. The table includes around 490,000 distinct CDR3 sequences, more than 13% detected once. This sample was shared with a second study, whose subject was yellow fever vaccine responses in identical twins.

Sequenced input: CD4+ T cells sorted from blood. The origin of the receptors is a woman in her late teens or twenties in good health. The CDR3 runs from the conserved cysteine through the conserved F or W. A D gene is named only where the DNA matches it firmly. Clone size, where shown, is once, few, many, or a class for clones that have expanded.

j_gene	len	abundance	d_gene	v_gene	CDR3aa	CDR3nt
TRBJ2-1	16	.	TRBD1	TRBV10-3	CAISERQGQSYNEQFF	TGTGCCATCAGTGAGCGACAGGGACAATCCTACAATGAGCAGTTCTTC
TRBJ2-2	12	.	.	TRBV6-5	CASSFQLGELFF	TGTGCCAGCAGTTTCCAGCTAGGGGAGCTGTTTTTT
TRBJ1-6	15	many	.	TRBV6-5	CASSYSTGYNSPLHF	TGTGCCAGCAGTTACTCGACAGGCTATAATTCACCCCTCCACTTT
TRBJ2-1	15	.	TRBD2	TRBV12-3/TRBV12-4	CASSYSGIAYNEQFF	TGTGCCAGCAGTTATAGCGGGATCGCCTACAATGAGCAGTTCTTC
TRBJ2-7	14	.	TRBD1	TRBV5-6	CASSLGQGALEQYF	TGTGCCAGCAGCTTGGGACAGGGGGCTCTCGAGCAGTACTTC
TRBJ1-2	15	.	TRBD1	TRBV5-6	CASSSGTGLSHGYTF	TGTGCCAGCAGCTCCGGGACAGGGCTTAGCCATGGCTACACCTTC
TRBJ2-3	17	few	TRBD2	TRBV4-3	CASSQGWTSGRADTQYF	TGCGCCAGCAGCCAAGGGTGGACTAGCGGGAGAGCAGATACGCAGTATTTT
TRBJ2-5	16	.	TRBD2	TRBV7-9	CASSLAPGGPGETQYF	TGTGCCAGCAGCTTAGCCCCGGGGGGGCCCGGTGAGACCCAGTACTTC
TRBJ2-3	15	.	.	TRBV21-1	CASGTRLRGADTQYF	TGTGCCAGCGGCACTAGGCTTCGGGGAGCAGATACGCAGTATTTT
TRBJ2-4	16	many	.	TRBV12-3/TRBV12-4	CASMEKGLGAKNIQYF	TGTGCCAGCATGGAGAAGGGCCTCGGAGCCAAAAACATTCAGTACTTC
TRBJ2-7	15	many	TRBD2	TRBV4-2	CASSQGLAGDYEQYF	TGTGCCAGCAGCCAAGGACTAGCGGGGGACTACGAGCAGTACTTC
TRBJ2-7	16	.	TRBD2	TRBV5-1	CASRLTSGRSHYEQYF	TGCGCCAGCAGGCTGACTAGCGGGAGGTCACACTACGAGCAGTACTTC
TRBJ2-5	15	.	TRBD1	TRBV7-7	CASSPADRAGETQYF	TGTGCTAGCAGCCCCGCGGACAGGGCGGGGGAGACCCAGTACTTC
TRBJ2-1	16	few	TRBD2	TRBV11-1	CASSKTGTSGFNEQFF	TGTGCCAGCAGCAAGACCGGGACTAGCGGTTTCAATGAGCAGTTCTTC
TRBJ1-1	15	.	.	TRBV7-2	CASSEQAPLNTEAFF	TGTGCCAGCAGTGAACAGGCCCCTCTGAACACTGAAGCTTTCTTT
TRBJ2-1	16	.	.	TRBV3-1	CASSPTVTRDHNEQFF	TGTGCCAGCAGCCCTACGGTAACCCGGGACCACAATGAGCAGTTCTTC
TRBJ2-5	13	.	.	TRBV7-9	CASSHKKQETQYF	TGTGCCAGCAGCCACAAAAAACAAGAGACCCAGTACTTC
TRBJ1-5	14	few	.	TRBV28	CASSLQGFNQPQHF	TGTGCCAGCAGTTTGCAGGGCTTCAATCAGCCCCAGCATTTT
TRBJ2-7	18	.	TRBD1	TRBV2	CASTPGQIWTKSSYEQYF	TGTGCCAGCACCCCGGGACAGATATGGACCAAATCCTCCTACGAGCAGTACTTC
TRBJ2-2	14	many	.	TRBV29-1	CSAEENRLTGELFF	TGCAGCGCTGAGGAAAATAGGCTGACCGGGGAGCTGTTTTTT
TRBJ2-1	11	few	.	TRBV19	CASSTSVGQFF	TGTGCCAGTAGTACATCAGTGGGGCAGTTCTTC
TRBJ1-1	12	.	.	TRBV12-3/TRBV12-4	CASSLGGSEAFF	TGTGCCAGCAGTTTGGGAGGGTCTGAAGCTTTCTTT
TRBJ2-1	16	few	TRBD2	TRBV4-3	CASSQDLAGAKNEQFF	TGCGCCAGCAGCCAAGATCTAGCGGGAGCTAAAAATGAGCAGTTCTTC
TRBJ1-1	14	many	TRBD1	TRBV7-2	CASSFAGGNTEAFF	TGTGCCAGCAGCTTCGCAGGGGGGAACACTGAAGCTTTCTTT
TRBJ2-5	14	few	.	TRBV29-1	CSVELLRGPETQYF	TGCAGCGTTGAGCTTCTCCGGGGGCCAGAGACCCAGTACTTC
TRBJ2-1	16	many	TRBD2	TRBV29-1	CSVENSRSGKVNEQFF	TGCAGCGTTGAAAATTCGAGGAGCGGGAAGGTCAATGAGCAGTTCTTC
TRBJ2-5	16	.	TRBD2	TRBV20-1	CRGYQGLAGPGETQYF	TGCAGGGGATACCAGGGACTAGCGGGGCCGGGGGAGACCCAGTACTTC
TRBJ2-4	13	many	.	TRBV4-1	CASSQPGINIQYF	TGCGCCAGCAGCCAACCAGGGATAAACATTCAGTACTTC
TRBJ2-3	12	many	.	TRBV29-1	CSVYQGTDTQYF	TGCAGCGTTTACCAGGGGACAGATACGCAGTATTTT
TRBJ2-7	12	few	.	TRBV11-2	CASGSFSYEQYF	TGTGCCAGCGGTTCCTTTTCCTACGAGCAGTACTTC
TRBJ2-7	15	many	.	TRBV6-2/TRBV6-3	CASSYRGSGSYEQYF	TGTGCCAGCAGTTACCGAGGCTCCGGGTCCTACGAGCAGTACTTC
TRBJ1-1	13	few	.	TRBV20-1	CSARPQMNTEAFF	TGCAGTGCTAGACCCCAAATGAACACTGAAGCTTTCTTT
TRBJ1-2	10	many	.	TRBV12-3/TRBV12-4	CASGDYGYTF	TGTGCCAGCGGGGACTATGGCTACACCTTC
TRBJ2-7	16	few	.	TRBV7-9	CASSPKRAPGLVEQYF	TGTGCCAGCAGCCCGAAACGGGCCCCAGGGCTGGTCGAGCAGTACTTC
TRBJ2-7	14	.	.	TRBV3-1	CASSGVEGTGEQYF	TGTGCCAGCAGCGGGGTGGAGGGCACGGGAGAGCAGTACTTC